A single sample gave rise to the 21 T cell receptor beta chains below, sequenced in a study of cytomegalovirus exposure and HLA in healthy donors. Produced via immunoSEQ multiplex PCR; TCRdb's table is partial and in-frame only. The sample has more than 200,000 clones, less than 95% seen once; the top ten hold approximately 3%. The sequencing sample was made of PBMCs. These receptors were taken from a woman aged 25-40 years in good health and CMV-seronegative.

The genes are TRBV27 and TRBJ2-2; 7 positions agree with TRBD2. The CDR3 length is 20 residues. Germline lookup yields CDR1 MNHEY and CDR2 SMNVEV (reference sequence). V dropped 0 bases and J dropped 0; count of bases not matched to a gene: 13. The CDR3 nucleotides read TGTGCCAGCAGTTTATCGGGGGTTATGACGGGAGGAACGAACACCGGGGAGCTGTTTTTT. It encodes CASSLSGVMTGGTNTGELFF.

This clone is a singleton in its sample. The sample has other DNA sequences that encode this CDR3 too. J is TRBJ2-5 and V is TRBV18, with no clear D. This CDR3 contains 13 residues. V was trimmed by 2 bases and J by 2 bases, leaving 6 bases between them. Germline CDR1 reads KGHSH; CDR2 reads LQKENI. The CDR3 DNA reads as TGTGCCAGCTCACCAGGGCAACAAGAGACCCAGTACTTC. This sequence encodes CASSPGQQETQYF.

The V and J genes are TRBV28 and TRBJ2-7; tentative D call: TRBD2 (6 bases). Germline values: CDR1 MDHEN, CDR2 SYDVKM. V was clipped by 4 bases and J by 7 bases, with 23 bases between them. The CDR3 is made up of 16 amino acids. The CDR3 sequence: CASSSLGGTALWEQYF. CDR3 bases: TGTGCCAGCAGTTCCCTTGGCGGGACTGCATTATGGGAGCAGTACTTC.

This clone was counted a single time. CDR3 sequence: CASRRMRSDSYNEQFF. The CDR3 nucleotides are TGTGCCAGCAGACGAATGAGGTCGGACTCCTACAATGAGCAGTTCTTC. The V call is TRBV6-6, the J call TRBJ2-1; D remains unclear. This CDR3 contains 16 residues. Germline CDR1 reads MNHNY; CDR2 reads SVGAGI (reference sequence). The V and J ends lost 6 bases and 0 bases respectively, with 15 bases between them.

A few counts support this clone. V is TRBV7-9 and J is TRBJ2-7; 11 nucleotides align to TRBD2. The CDR3 is 16 amino acids. With V trimmed by 5 bases and J by 0 bases, 6 bases remained unmatched. The germline V gene encodes CDR1 SEHNR and CDR2 FQNEAQ (reference sequence). The CDR3 DNA sequence: TGTGCCAGCAGCCCTCTCACTAGCGGGGGCTCCTACGAGCAGTACTTC. Protein sequence: CASSPLTSGGSYEQYF.

The genes are TRBV5-6 and TRBJ2-2; 9 bases are a match to TRBD2. The ends lost 0 bases at V and 6 bases at J; junction bases unmatched: 3. The germline V gene has CDR1 SGHDT and CDR2 YYEEEE. CDR3 length: 15 residues. The DNA of the CDR3 is TGTGCCAGCAGCTTGGCGGGACTAGCCGCCGGGGAGCTGTTTTTT. It encodes CASSLAGLAAGELFF.

CDR3 sequence reads: CASSVPGGPYEQYF. In DNA form, the CDR3 reads TGTGCCAGCAGTGTGCCAGGGGGCCCCTACGAGCAGTACTTC. V gene TRBV6-5 combines with J gene TRBJ2-7; TRBD1 agrees at 8 bases. The CDR3 runs 14 residues. V trimming: 5 bases; J trimming: 2 bases; junction bases outside the gene matches: 5. Germline V gene sequence: CDR1 MNHEY, CDR2 SVGAGI.

This chain joins TRBV15 and TRBJ2-3, with 10 nucleotides matching TRBD2. The germline gives CDR1 LNHNV, CDR2 YYDKDF (reference sequence). Unmatched junction bases numbered 3, after V lost 3 bases and J lost 3 bases. The CDR3 loop spans 15 amino acids. CDR3 sequence: CATSRSGLATDTQYF. The CDR3 DNA sequence: TGTGCCACCAGCAGGTCGGGACTAGCGACAGATACGCAGTATTTT. The full variable domain, in which reference TRBV15 and TRBJ2-3 provide the parts outside the CDR3, is DAMVIQNPRYQVTQFGKPVTLSCSQTLNHNVMYWYQQKSSQAPKLLFHYYDKDFNNEADTPDNFQSRRPNTSFCFLDIRSPGLGDTAMYLCATSRSGLATDTQYFGPGTRLTVL.

CDR3 bases: TGTGCCACCATCCCGAGAGCGGGATTGAATGAGCAGTTCTTC. Translated, it gives CATIPRAGLNEQFF. J is TRBJ2-1 and V is TRBV15; 7 bases map to TRBD2. Germline assignment: CDR1 LNHNV and CDR2 YYDKDF (reference sequence). V trimming: 7 bases; J trimming: 7 bases; junction bases outside the gene matches: 10. CDR3 length equals 14 residues.

The rearrangement joins TRBV28 to TRBJ1-3; D unclear. The V gene's germline CDR1 is MDHEN and CDR2 SYDVKM. V was trimmed by 6 bases and J by 0 bases, leaving 9 bases between them. The CDR3 extends over 14 amino acids. For the CDR3, the DNA is TGTGCCAGCAGGTTTTACGGCTCTGGAAACACCATATATTTT. This translates into CASRFYGSGNTIYF.

This clone was counted a single time. The rearrangement links TRBV9 to TRBJ2-3; 8 bases align to TRBD1. Germline CDR1 is SGDLS and CDR2 is YYNGEE. Trimming took 3 bases from V and 4 from J; bases not matched to a gene: 4. This CDR3 region has 14 residues. For the CDR3, the DNA is TGTGCCAGCAGCGGACAGGGGTCCGCAGATACGCAGTATTTT. It yields the protein CASSGQGSADTQYF.

The genes are TRBV10-3 and TRBJ1-5, with D unresolved. The CDR3 runs 13 residues. V gave up 0 bases and J gave up 6 bases, with 6 bases separating them. CDR1 ENHRY and CDR2 SYGVKD come from the germline V gene. CDR3: CAISESESQPQHF. In DNA, the CDR3 is TGTGCCATCAGTGAGTCGGAGAGTCAGCCCCAGCATTTT.

The rearrangement links TRBV4-3 to TRBJ2-5; 10 bases match TRBD1. The CDR3 runs 16 residues. Germline V gene lookup returns CDR1 LGHNA and CDR2 YSLEER. The J segment lost 8 bases and the V segment lost 0 bases, leaving 9 bases of the junction unmatched. CDR3 DNA: TGCGCCAGCAGCCAAGATAAAGAGACAGGGGGCCTAACCCAGTACTTC. Translating gives CASSQDKETGGLTQYF.

V and J are TRBV28 and TRBJ2-2, with D tentatively TRBD1 or TRBD2 (5 bases each). The CDR3 is made up of 14 amino acids. The V and J ends lost 6 bases and 2 bases respectively, with 10 bases between them. Looked up from germline, CDR1 is MDHEN and CDR2 is SYDVKM. DNA for the CDR3: TGTGCCAGCAGACAGGACTTCAACACCGGGGAGCTGTTTTTT. It translates to CASRQDFNTGELFF.

CDR3 amino acids: CASTLEREAFF. CDR3 coding DNA: TGTGCCAGCACCCTCGAGAGGGAAGCTTTCTTT. The rearrangement uses TRBV28 and TRBJ1-1; D not resolved. This CDR3 has 11 amino acids. V was pared by 7 bases and J by 8 bases, with 11 bases between. Germline CDR1 MDHEN, CDR2 SYDVKM.

Concerning this clone itself: One junction end does not reproduce the germline sequence, and a read error may be involved. The chain recombines TRBV27 with TRBJ2-7; possibly TRBD2 for D (5 bases). Germline-derived CDR1 and CDR2 are MNHEY and SMNVEV (reference sequence). The CDR3 is made up of 13 amino acids. This CDR3 reads CASGFLGGYEQYF. CDR3 DNA: TGTGCCAGCGGTTTTCTAGGCGGGTACGAGCAGTACTTC.

V usage is TRBV11-2 and J usage is TRBJ2-1; a possible D gene is TRBD1 (6 bases). The CDR3 totals 14 residues. Between the trimmed V and J ends, which lost 5 bases and 4 bases, there was a span of 12 bases. CDR1 and CDR2 (germline): SGHAT, FQNNGV. The CDR3 sequence: CASSRNRVYNEQFF. For the CDR3, the DNA is TGTGCCAGCAGCAGAAACAGGGTTTACAATGAGCAGTTCTTC. The full variable domain, rest sourced from reference TRBV11-2 and TRBJ2-1, is EAGVAQSPRYKIIEKRQSVAFWCNPISGHATLYWYQQILGQGPKLLIQFQNNGVVDDSQLPKDRFSAERLKGVDSTLKIQPAKLEDSAVYLCASSRNRVYNEQFFGPGTRLTVL.

V is TRBV7-3 and J is TRBJ1-1; D perhaps matches TRBD1 (6 bases). This CDR3 is 13 amino acids long. Trimming pared 3 bases from V and 3 bases from J, leaving 8 bases between. Germline-derived CDR1 and CDR2 are SGHTA and FQGTGA. DNA of the CDR3: TGTGCCAGCAGCTTTTACAGGGACACTGAAGCTTTCTTT. It specifies CASSFYRDTEAFF. Based on the CDR3 plus reference TRBV7-3 and TRBJ1-1, the full variable domain is GAGVSQTPSNKVTEKGKYVELRCDPISGHTALYWYRQSLGQGPEFLIYFQGTGAADDSGLPNDRFFAVRPEGSVSTLKIQRTERGDSAVYLCASSFYRDTEAFFGQGTRLTVV.

This clone was recorded a few times. The gene calls are TRBV4-2 and TRBJ1-5, with D uncertain. The germline V and J ends were trimmed by 0 bases and 3 bases, with 12 bases remaining between them. The CDR3 is made up of 16 amino acids. Germline V gives CDR1 LGHNA, CDR2 YNFKEQ. CDR3 amino acids: CASSQDLRTFNQPQHF. Written as DNA, the CDR3 is TGTGCCAGCAGCCAAGATCTCCGTACCTTCAATCAGCCCCAGCATTTT.

This clone turned up a few times. The rearrangement links TRBV19 to TRBJ1-2; weak D call: TRBD1 (6 bases). This CDR3 is 11 amino acids long. Trimming shortened V by 5 bases and J by 7 bases, and 8 bases separated the two germline ends. CDR1 and CDR2 from the germline V gene are LNHDA and SQIVND (reference sequence). In nucleotides, the CDR3 is TGTGCCAGTAGTTTAGGGGGTGGCTACACCTTC. Its protein product is CASSLGGGYTF.

The chain carries TRBV6-1 and TRBJ2-7, with D hard to call. V was shortened by 2 bases and J by 4 bases, with 6 bases between the two germline ends. The CDR3 has 12 amino acids. Looked up from germline, CDR1 is MNHNS and CDR2 is SASEGT. CDR3 sequence (DNA): TGTGCCAGCAGTGAACTAGTTTACGAGCAGTACTTC. Translated: CASSELVYEQYF.